The 31 T cell receptor beta chains listed next were all sequenced from one sample in a study of cytomegalovirus exposure and HLA in healthy donors. The study ran its PCR with 60 Vbeta and 13 Jbeta primers. Measured with immunoSEQ multiplex PCR; TCRdb has only the in-frame clones, and not every one. The table has approximately 61,000 clones, around 75% seen once; the top ten hold around 54%. Sequencing used PBMCs. The source is a man aged 50 to 60 in good health and CMV-seropositive.

This chain links TRBV19 with TRBJ2-2, with TRBD2 identical over 14 bases. The germline V gene has CDR1 LNHDA and CDR2 SQIVND (reference sequence). The CDR3 is 20 amino acids. The V segment lost 4 bases and the J segment 5 bases; nucleotides outside the gene matches: 15. CDR3 in amino acids: CASSRGLAGERAVRTGELFF. The CDR3 bases are TGTGCCAGTAGTAGGGGACTAGCGGGGGAAAGGGCTGTAAGGACCGGGGAGCTGTTTTTT.

The rearrangement uses TRBV11-2 and TRBJ1-4; 8 bases align to TRBD1. The V gene's germline CDR1 is SGHAT and CDR2 FQNNGV. This CDR3 is built from 14 residues. J was trimmed by 8 bases and V by 5 bases; bases with no gene match: 7. CDR3 DNA: TGTGCCAGCAGCGGGCAGGGGGCAGAGGAAAAACTGTTTTTT. Protein product: CASSGQGAEEKLFF.

This chain joins TRBV5-1 and TRBJ2-7, with 7 bases matching TRBD2. V lost 5 bases, J lost 2 bases, and 7 bases stayed unmatched. The CDR3 extends over 14 amino acids. CDR1 and CDR2 (germline): SGHRS, YFSETQ. CDR3 loop: CASSRAGLPYEQYF. The CDR3 DNA is TGCGCCAGCAGTCGAGCGGGGCTCCCCTACGAGCAGTACTTC.

The rearrangement links TRBV6-1 to TRBJ1-5; perhaps TRBD1 as D (6 bases). The length of the CDR3 is 16 residues. Germline-derived CDR1 and CDR2 are MNHNS and SASEGT. Deletions cut 3 bases from V and 1 base from J, with 13 bases between. As DNA, the CDR3 is TGTGCCAGCAGTGATTGGGAACAGGGAAGCAATCAGCCCCAGCATTTT. Protein sequence: CASSDWEQGSNQPQHF.

This clone was counted between two and nine times. Given a much more abundant clone one base away, this may be a read error. The chain carries TRBV18 and TRBJ2-2; TRBD2 is a possible D gene (6 bases). Looked up from germline, CDR1 is KGHSH and CDR2 is LQKENI. This CDR3 has 13 amino acids. V was cut by 8 bases and J by 7 bases, with 14 bases left in between. In nucleotides, the CDR3 is TGTGCCAGCCCGACGGAGGGGAACGGGGAGCTGTTTTTT. Its translation is CASPTEGNGELFF.

CDR3 loop: CASSVRSGGSYNEQFF. CDR3 DNA sequence: TGTGCCAGCAGCGTACGTAGCGGGGGCTCCTACAATGAGCAGTTCTTC. This sequence joins TRBV9 and TRBJ2-1; 9 nucleotides align to TRBD2. This CDR3 contains 16 residues. Germline lookup yields CDR1 SGDLS and CDR2 YYNGEE. Losses at the gene ends were 1 base for V and 0 bases for J; bases not matched to a gene: 2.

This chain joins TRBV30 and TRBJ1-1; D possibly corresponds to TRBD1 (5 bases). CDR3 size: 13 residues. Germline CDR1 is GTSNPN and CDR2 is SVGIG (reference sequence). Trimming cost V 0 bases and J 11 bases, with 16 bases left between them. The CDR3 nucleotides are TGTGCCTGGAGTGTACCCCCGGACAACAGGGCTTTCTTT. It codes for CAWSVPPDNRAFF.

The chain recombines TRBV27 with TRBJ2-7; 7 bases line up with TRBD2. With V trimmed by 5 bases and J by 2 bases, 6 bases remained unmatched. The germline V gene has CDR1 MNHEY and CDR2 SMNVEV (reference sequence). The CDR3 covers 14 residues. Here the CDR3 DNA reads TGTGCCAGCAGTGGGTGGGGGGGGGCCTACGAGCAGTACTTC. Translated: CASSGWGGAYEQYF.

The J gene is TRBJ2-2, the V gene TRBV18; 7 bases line up with TRBD1. The germline CDR1 and CDR2 sequences are KGHSH and LQKENI. J gave up 1 base and V 2 bases, and 4 bases lay outside the gene matches. The CDR3 is 16 residues long. The CDR3 bases are TGTGCCAGCTCACCAATTCAGGGGGAGAACACCGGGGAGCTGTTTTTT. Protein: CASSPIQGENTGELFF.

V and J are TRBV5-8 and TRBJ2-5, with TRBD1 matching over 8 bases. The CDR3 consists of 15 residues. The junction had 6 bases not matched to a gene; V was cut back by 0 bases and J by 5 bases. The germline CDR1 and CDR2 sequences are SGHTS and YDEGEE. The CDR3 spells CASSLGDRTTETQYF. DNA of the CDR3: TGTGCCAGCAGCTTGGGGGACAGGACGACGGAGACCCAGTACTTC. Full variable domain (missing parts from reference TRBV5-8 and TRBJ2-5): EAGVTQSPTHLIKTRGQQATLRCSPISGHTSVYWYQQALGLGLQFLLWYDEGEERNRGNFPPRFSGRQFPNYSSELNVNALELEDSALYLCASSLGDRTTETQYFGPGTRLLVL.

The chain uses TRBV29-1 and TRBJ2-5, with 11 bases aligning to TRBD2. The CDR3 sequence is 14 residues long. Trimming took 7 bases from V and 2 from J; bases not matched to a gene: 6. Per the germline V gene, CDR1 is SQVTM and CDR2 is ANQGSEA. CDR3 amino acids: CSAPGLAEQETQYF. CDR3 nucleotides: TGCAGCGCCCCGGGACTAGCGGAACAAGAGACCCAGTACTTC.

The chain couples TRBV6-1 to TRBJ2-7, with D possibly being TRBD2 (6 bases). This CDR3 has 14 amino acids. Germline V gene sequence: CDR1 MNHNS, CDR2 SASEGT. V was clipped by 10 bases and J by 3 bases, with 19 bases between them. The CDR3 DNA sequence: TGTGCCACCCAGACTAGTCATATTCGCTACGAGCAGTACTTC. It encodes CATQTSHIRYEQYF.

Concerning this clone: This sample includes further DNA sequences coding for the same CDR3. The rearrangement links TRBV4-3 to TRBJ2-1; D remains ambiguous. CDR3 length: 17 residues. CDR1 LGHNA and CDR2 YSLEER come from the germline V gene. The germline V and J ends were trimmed by 1 base and 12 bases, with 25 bases remaining between them. In nucleotides, the CDR3 is TGCGCCAGCAGCCAAGCTATGATAGTACTCATCTACCATGCGCAGTTCTTC. Protein sequence: CASSQAMIVLIYHAQFF.

As regards this clone: Other DNA sequences in this specimen translate into the identical CDR3. This sequence joins TRBV18 and TRBJ2-7; the D gene is possibly TRBD1 (5 bases). V dropped 6 bases and J dropped 2 bases, with 11 bases sitting between them. Germline V gene data show CDR1 as KGHSH and CDR2 as LQKENI. The CDR3 spans 13 residues. CDR3 coding DNA: TGTGCCAGCTCCCCATACAGGACCTACGAGCAGTACTTC. Protein product: CASSPYRTYEQYF.

V and J are TRBV5-5 and TRBJ1-3, with 9 nucleotides matching TRBD1. Germline trimming cut 1 base from V and 6 bases from J; bases unmatched to any gene: 5. The CDR3 totals 15 residues. Germline V gives CDR1 SGHKS, CDR2 YYEKEE (reference sequence). This CDR3 reads CASSLSGTGKNTIYF. The CDR3 DNA is TGTGCCAGCAGCTTGTCTGGGACAGGGAAAAACACCATATATTTT.

This chain uses TRBV10-3 with TRBJ1-1; 10 bases agree with TRBD1. The CDR3 is 18 residues long. V was pared by 3 bases and J by 10 bases, with 20 bases of the junction left unmatched. Germline V gene lookup returns CDR1 ENHRY and CDR2 SYGVKD. In nucleotides, the CDR3 is TGTGCCATCAGTGATTCGAGCGTGCCGGGACAGGGGCAAAGGGGAGCTTTCTTT. This translates into CAISDSSVPGQGQRGAFF.

This clone was found a few times. The V and J genes are TRBV2 and TRBJ2-3; D is unclear. V shed 4 bases and J shed 2 bases, with 7 bases lying between them. Germline V gene data show CDR1 as SNHLY and CDR2 as FYNNEI. The CDR3 consists of 13 residues. DNA for the CDR3: TGTGCCAGCAGTGTTGAGGTCACAGATACGCAGTATTTT. Its protein product is CASSVEVTDTQYF. Full variable domain (outside the CDR3, taken from reference TRBV2 and TRBJ2-3): EPEVTQTPSHQVTQMGQEVILRCVPISNHLYFYWYRQILGQKVEFLVSFYNNEISEKSEIFDDQFSVERPDGSNFTLKIRSTKLEDSAMYFCASSVEVTDTQYFGPGTRLTVL.

This chain connects TRBV7-2 to TRBJ2-5; the match to TRBD1 covers 11 bases. The DNA end is a closer match to TRBJ2-7, so the J assignment may be wrong. In germline, CDR1 is SGHTA, CDR2 FQGNSA. The CDR3 has 14 amino acids. The CDR3 spells CASSRGQGAYEQYF. Written as DNA, the CDR3 is TGTGCCAGCAGCCGGGGACAGGGGGCCTACGAGCAGTACTTC.

The chain combines TRBV10-2 with TRBJ2-3, with 9 bases lining up with TRBD1. V was pared by 7 bases and J by 3 bases, with 2 bases of the junction left unmatched. The germline V gene has CDR1 WSHSY and CDR2 SAAADI. The CDR3 has 13 amino acids. This CDR3 reads CASKDRGTDTQYF. As DNA, the CDR3 is TGCGCCAGCAAGGACAGGGGAACAGATACGCAGTATTTT.

The chain recombines TRBV28 with TRBJ1-3; D possibly corresponds to TRBD1 (5 bases). The CDR3 is 13 residues long. CDR1 is MDHEN, CDR2 SYDVKM, per germline. V lost 6 bases and J lost 2, with 8 bases in between. The CDR3 sequence is CASSRQTGNTIYF. CDR3 bases: TGTGCCAGCAGCCGACAGACTGGAAACACCATATATTTT.

This chain joins TRBV6-5 and TRBJ2-3, with D perhaps TRBD2 (5 bases). The V gene's germline CDR1 is MNHEY and CDR2 SVGAGI. This CDR3 is built from 12 residues. Trimming took off 6 bases at V and 6 bases at J, with 10 bases between the two ends. The CDR3 DNA sequence: TGTGCCAGCAGGGCTAGCAAGGATACGCAGTATTTT. This sequence encodes CASRASKDTQYF.

This rearrangement joins TRBV18 to TRBJ2-3, with D unresolved. V was shortened by 0 bases and J by 4 bases, with 11 bases between the two germline ends. The CDR3 runs to 15 residues. Germline loops: CDR1 KGHSH, CDR2 LQKENI. This CDR3 reads CASSPPRGSADTQYF. CDR3 bases: TGTGCCAGCTCACCACCGCGAGGTTCGGCAGATACGCAGTATTTT.

This clone was seen just once. The chain's CDR3 is CATLLAGGEETQYF. CDR3 sequence (DNA): TGTGCCACCTTACTAGCGGGAGGGGAAGAGACCCAGTACTTC. The J gene is TRBJ2-5, the V gene TRBV2, with 13 bases aligning to TRBD2. This CDR3 contains 14 residues. The V and J ends lost 10 bases and 3 bases, in that order; junction bases with no gene match: 5. Germline V lookup: CDR1 SNHLY, CDR2 FYNNEI.

The gene calls are TRBV7-2 and TRBJ1-2, with a tentative D call TRBD1 (6 bases). CDR1 SGHTA and CDR2 FQGNSA come from the germline V gene. V gave up 1 base and J gave up 7 bases, with 13 bases separating them. The CDR3 is 14 residues long. The CDR3: CASSLEAGVGGYTF. The DNA for the CDR3 is TGTGCCAGCAGCTTAGAAGCAGGGGTTGGTGGCTACACCTTC.

The genes are TRBV7-9 and TRBJ1-6; D is uncertain. Germline CDR1 and CDR2: SEHNR and FQNEAQ (reference sequence). The CDR3 is made up of 14 amino acids. The germline V and J ends were trimmed by 1 base and 14 bases, with 15 bases remaining between them. In nucleotides, the CDR3 is TGTGCCAGCAGCTTAGTAACTGGAGTTTTGGCCCTCCACTTT. Its translation: CASSLVTGVLALHF.

The V and J genes are TRBV6-6 and TRBJ1-2; perhaps TRBD1 as D (6 bases). The germline gives CDR1 MNHNY, CDR2 SVGAGI (reference sequence). CDR3 size: 12 residues. Trimming shortened V by 5 bases and J by 4 bases, and 8 bases separated the two germline ends. CDR3 region: CASSETGYGYTF. The CDR3 DNA follows: TGTGCCAGCAGTGAGACAGGCTATGGCTACACCTTC.

V gene TRBV19 combines with J gene TRBJ2-7, with D possibly matching TRBD2 (6 bases). The V gene's germline CDR1 is LNHDA and CDR2 SQIVND (reference sequence). This CDR3 contains 13 residues. V lost 5 bases, J lost 2 bases, and 10 bases lay in between. DNA for the CDR3: TGTGCCAGTAGTTCTAGCGTAACCTACGAGCAGTACTTC. This codes for CASSSSVTYEQYF.

J is TRBJ2-7 and V is TRBV6-5; D is possibly TRBD1 (5 bases). The CDR3 covers 12 residues. V was cut by 6 bases and J by 3 bases, with 9 bases left in between. In germline, CDR1 is MNHEY, CDR2 SVGAGI. The CDR3 loop is CASRPDSYEQYF. The CDR3 nucleotides read TGTGCCAGCAGGCCAGACAGCTACGAGCAGTACTTC.

The chain has TRBV4-3 and TRBJ2-1, with D possibly being TRBD2 (5 bases). The CDR3 sequence is 13 residues long. Germline loops: CDR1 LGHNA, CDR2 YSLEER. The V and J ends lost 0 bases and 9 bases respectively, with 9 bases between them. The chain's CDR3 is CASSQEYAGEQFF. The DNA for the CDR3 is TGCGCCAGCAGCCAAGAATACGCGGGTGAGCAGTTCTTC.

Only a few counts were recorded for this clone. The CDR3 sequence: CASSSQATSSYEQYF. The CDR3, as DNA: TGTGCCAGCAGCTCCCAGGCGACAAGCTCCTACGAGCAGTACTTC. The chain carries TRBV9 and TRBJ2-7; D is undetermined. The CDR3 is 15 amino acids. CDR1 and CDR2 (germline): SGDLS, YYNGEE. The V gene lost 4 bases and the J gene lost 0 bases, with 14 bases spanning the gap.

This clone was recorded a few times. The chain is built from TRBV4-1 and TRBJ2-1; maybe TRBD2 (6 bases). Per germline, CDR1 MGHRA and CDR2 YSYEKL. Trimming took 10 bases from V and 3 from J, leaving 19 bases between them. The CDR3 is made up of 15 amino acids. CDR3 residues: CATKSAGGIYNEQFF. CDR3 in DNA: TGCGCCACCAAAAGCGCCGGAGGGATCTACAATGAGCAGTTCTTC.